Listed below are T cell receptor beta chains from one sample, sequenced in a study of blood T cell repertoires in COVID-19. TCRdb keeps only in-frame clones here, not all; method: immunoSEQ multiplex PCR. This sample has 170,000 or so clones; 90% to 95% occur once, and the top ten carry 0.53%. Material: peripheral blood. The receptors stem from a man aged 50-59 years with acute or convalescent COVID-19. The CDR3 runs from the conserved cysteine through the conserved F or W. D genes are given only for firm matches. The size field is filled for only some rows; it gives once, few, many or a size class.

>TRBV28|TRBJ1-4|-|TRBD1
CASSFRGLNEKLFF
TGTGCCAGCAGTTTTAGGGGGCTGAATGAAAAACTGTTTTTT
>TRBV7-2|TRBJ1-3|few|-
CASSLAPTGSGNTIYF
TGTGCCAGCAGCTTAGCTCCGACAGGCTCTGGAAACACCATATATTTT
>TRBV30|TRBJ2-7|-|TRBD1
CAWSGTGKQYEQYF
TGTGCCTGGAGTGGGACAGGGAAGCAGTACGAGCAGTACTTC
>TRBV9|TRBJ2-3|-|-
CASSVYGLRGTDTQYF
TGTGCCAGCAGCGTATATGGACTTAGGGGCACAGATACGCAGTATTTT
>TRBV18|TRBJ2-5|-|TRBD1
CASSKTGVGETQYF
TGTGCCAGCTCAAAAACAGGGGTTGGAGAGACCCAGTACTTC
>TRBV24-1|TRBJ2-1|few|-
CATSDPWMPPRKFF
TGTGCCACCAGTGATCCTTGGATGCCTCCTAGGAAGTTCTTC
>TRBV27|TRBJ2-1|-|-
CASTAGGAYNEQFF
TGTGCCAGCACCGCTGGGGGGGCATACAATGAGCAGTTCTTC
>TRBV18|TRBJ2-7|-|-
CASSYGPQGEQYF
TGTGCCAGCTCGTATGGACCTCAGGGCGAGCAGTACTTC
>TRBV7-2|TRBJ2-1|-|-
CASSLGGHNEQFF
TGTGCCAGCAGCTTAGGCGGCCACAATGAGCAGTTCTTC
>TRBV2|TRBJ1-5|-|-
CASSEARGGNQPQHF
TGTGCCAGCAGTGAGGCCAGGGGAGGCAATCAGCCCCAGCATTTT
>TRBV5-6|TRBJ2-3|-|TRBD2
CASSPPLLAGPTDTQYF
TGTGCCAGCAGTCCCCCCCTCCTAGCGGGGCCCACAGATACGCAGTATTTT
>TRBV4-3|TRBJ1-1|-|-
CASSHEGVRVTEAFF
TGCGCCAGCAGCCACGAGGGGGTAAGAGTCACTGAAGCTTTCTTT
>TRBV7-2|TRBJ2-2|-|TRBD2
CASSLDRTSGSNTGELFF
TGTGCCAGCAGCTTGGACCGGACTAGCGGGAGTAACACTGGGGAGCTGTTTTTT
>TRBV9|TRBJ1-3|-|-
CASQRDGNTIYF
TGTGCCAGCCAGCGGGACGGAAACACCATATATTTT
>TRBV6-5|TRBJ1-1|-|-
CASTYGLNTEAFF
TGTGCCAGCACCTACGGGTTGAACACTGAAGCTTTCTTT
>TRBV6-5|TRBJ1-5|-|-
CASSTTGGSNQPQHF
TGTGCCAGCAGCACTACCGGAGGGAGCAATCAGCCCCAGCATTTT
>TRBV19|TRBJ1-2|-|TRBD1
CASSVQTGGWLDGYTF
TGTGCCAGTAGTGTCCAAACAGGGGGCTGGTTGGATGGCTACACCTTC
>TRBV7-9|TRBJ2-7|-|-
CASSSQGRGVEQYF
TGTGCCAGCAGCTCCCAGGGGAGAGGGGTCGAGCAGTACTTC
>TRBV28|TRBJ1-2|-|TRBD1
CASSLGGTAYNYGYTF
TGTGCCAGCAGTTTAGGGGGGACAGCGTATAACTATGGCTACACCTTC
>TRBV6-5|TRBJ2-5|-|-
CASGAGRYKETQYF
TGTGCCAGCGGAGCGGGCAGGTACAAAGAGACCCAGTACTTC
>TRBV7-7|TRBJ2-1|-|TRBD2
CASSSGGGAGEQFF
TGTGCCAGCAGCTCGGGGGGGGGAGCGGGTGAGCAGTTCTTC
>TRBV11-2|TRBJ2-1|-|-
CASSYTSSSYNEQFF
TGTGCCAGCAGCTATACTAGTAGCTCCTACAATGAGCAGTTCTTC
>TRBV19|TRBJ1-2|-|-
CASTPGRGLSGYTF
TGTGCCAGTACCCCAGGGCGGGGGCTGAGTGGCTACACCTTC
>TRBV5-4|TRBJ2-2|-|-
CASSLGQNTGELFF
TGTGCCAGCAGCTTGGGTCAGAACACCGGGGAGCTGTTTTTT
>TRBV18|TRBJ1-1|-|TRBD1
CASSGQVGTNTEAFF
TGTGCCAGCTCGGGACAGGTAGGGACGAACACTGAAGCTTTCTTT
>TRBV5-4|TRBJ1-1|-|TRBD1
CASSPGTVPRNTEAFF
TGTGCCAGCAGCCCCGGGACAGTACCTAGGAACACTGAAGCTTTCTTT
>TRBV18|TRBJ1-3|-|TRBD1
CASSRPGQANTIYF
TGTGCCAGCTCACGGCCCGGACAGGCAAATACCATATATTTT
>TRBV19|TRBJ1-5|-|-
CASSIRGNQPQHF
TGTGCCAGTAGTATACGAGGCAATCAGCCCCAGCATTTT
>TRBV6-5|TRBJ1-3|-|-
CASSYDRTNSGNTIYF
TGTGCCAGCAGTTACGACCGGACAAACTCTGGAAACACCATATATTTT
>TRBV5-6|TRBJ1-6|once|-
CASSWEGSPLHF
TGTGCCAGCAGCTGGGAGGGCTCACCCCTCCACTTT
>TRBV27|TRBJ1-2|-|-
CASSLHSRQSYNYGYTF
TGTGCCAGCAGTTTGCATTCGAGGCAGTCCTATAACTATGGCTACACCTTC
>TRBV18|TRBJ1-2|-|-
CASSPGPGGGNYGYTF
TGTGCCAGCTCACCCGGACCGGGAGGGGGTAACTATGGCTACACCTTC
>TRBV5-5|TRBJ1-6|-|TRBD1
CASSESGQSNSPLHF
TGTGCCAGCAGCGAATCGGGACAGAGCAATTCACCCCTCCACTTT
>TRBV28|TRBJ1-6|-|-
CAGQASYNSPLHF
TGTGCCGGACAAGCCTCCTATAATTCACCCCTCCACTTT
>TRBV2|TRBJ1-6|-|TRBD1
CASTGTGSSNSPLHF
TGTGCCAGCACTGGGACAGGTTCGTCTAATTCACCCCTCCACTTT
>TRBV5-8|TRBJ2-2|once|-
CASSLSRVRSGELFF
TGTGCCAGCAGCTTGAGCAGGGTTAGGAGCGGGGAGCTGTTTTTT
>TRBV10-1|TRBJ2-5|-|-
CASSEAGSWETQYF
TGCGCCAGCAGTGAAGCCGGGAGTTGGGAGACCCAGTACTTC
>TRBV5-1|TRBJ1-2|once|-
CATYNGRNYGYTF
TGCGCCACCTACAATGGGAGAAACTATGGCTACACCTTC
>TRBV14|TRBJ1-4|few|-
CASSQWRGTNEKLFF
TGTGCCAGCAGCCAATGGCGAGGAACTAATGAAAAACTGTTTTTT
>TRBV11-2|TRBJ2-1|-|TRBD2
CASSSLLREGYNEQFF
TGTGCCAGCAGCTCCCTTTTGCGGGAGGGGTACAATGAGCAGTTCTTC